These 12 T cell receptor beta chains were all obtained from the same sample, sequenced in a study of cytomegalovirus exposure and HLA in healthy donors. Clones were read by immunoSEQ multiplex PCR, and TCRdb kept only the in-frame ones, dropping some. The repertoire has 130,000 to 150,000 clones, 87% of them found once; the top ten carry less than 5.5%. The sample taken for sequencing was PBMCs. The source of these receptors is a man between 18 and 29 years old in good health and CMV-seropositive.

V and J are TRBV19 and TRBJ2-1, with 7 positions matching TRBD2. CDR1 LNHDA and CDR2 SQIVND come from the germline V gene (reference sequence). V gave up 8 bases and J gave up 0 bases; unmatched junction bases: 10. This CDR3 contains 16 residues. The CDR3 region is CASLPIAGSSYNEQFF. Here the CDR3 DNA reads TGTGCCAGTCTTCCAATAGCGGGCAGCTCCTACAATGAGCAGTTCTTC.

The CDR3 DNA follows: TGCGCCAGCAGCCTGGGGGGAGGCAAGAATCAGCCCCAGCATTTT. It specifies CASSLGGGKNQPQHF. The rearrangement uses TRBV4-1 and TRBJ1-5; weak D call: TRBD1 (5 bases). The ends were cut back, 4 bases at V and 4 bases at J, with 14 bases in the middle. Germline CDR1 is MGHRA and CDR2 is YSYEKL. The CDR3 has 15 amino acids.

This clone appeared a single time. This chain joins TRBV7-2 and TRBJ1-2; TRBD1 matches 12 bases. Germline V gene data show CDR1 as SGHTA and CDR2 as FQGNSA. V was pared by 2 bases and J by 7 bases, with 8 bases of the junction left unmatched. This CDR3 region has 16 residues. The CDR3 here is CASSLKGQGAGGGYTF. CDR3 DNA: TGTGCCAGCAGCTTAAAGGGACAGGGGGCGGGCGGTGGCTACACCTTC.

This chain connects TRBV18 to TRBJ2-7, with a possible D match to TRBD2 (6 bases). The V end lost 3 bases, the J end lost 7 bases, and 13 bases lay between the germline ends. The CDR3 sequence is 13 residues long. Germline loops: CDR1 KGHSH, CDR2 LQKENI. The DNA for the CDR3 is TGTGCCAGCTCACCCGGACTAAGCGGGGAGCAGTACTTC. Translation gives CASSPGLSGEQYF.

This sequence joins TRBV2 and TRBJ1-5; the D gene is possibly TRBD1 (5 bases). The CDR3 runs to 15 residues. The V end was cut by 5 bases, the J end by 4 bases, with 15 bases between. Per the germline V gene, CDR1 is SNHLY and CDR2 is FYNNEI. The CDR3 sequence: CASSPGLLPNQPQHF. CDR3 sequence (DNA): TGTGCCAGCAGTCCGGGACTCCTCCCTAATCAGCCCCAGCATTTT.

The CDR3 DNA sequence: TGTGCCAGTAGGGACAGGTCGACTTACTACGAGCAGTACTTC. It encodes CASRDRSTYYEQYF. J is TRBJ2-7 and V is TRBV19; the match to TRBD1 covers 7 bases. There are 14 residues in the CDR3. CDR1 and CDR2 (germline): LNHDA, SQIVND (reference sequence). Trimming cost V 6 bases and J 3 bases; bases outside gene matches: 8.

The CDR3 loop is CASSSAATGFRNQPQHF. As DNA, the CDR3 is TGTGCCAGCAGTTCCGCCGCGACAGGGTTTCGAAATCAGCCCCAGCATTTT. This sequence joins TRBV27 and TRBJ1-5; 7 nucleotides agree with TRBD1. This CDR3 has 17 residues. The J segment lost 4 bases and the V segment lost 4 bases, leaving 13 bases of the junction unmatched. Germline loops: CDR1 MNHEY, CDR2 SMNVEV (reference sequence).

The chain joins TRBV25-1 to TRBJ1-5; 8 bases agree with TRBD1. The ends lost 8 bases at V and 6 bases at J; junction bases unmatched: 9. The CDR3 totals 14 residues. Germline V gene sequence: CDR1 MGHDK, CDR2 SYGVNS. CDR3 nucleotide sequence: TGTGCCAGCGGAGGGCAGGGGGCGATTCAGCCCCAGCATTTT. Translation gives CASGGQGAIQPQHF.

The chain carries TRBV6-5 and TRBJ2-1, with D possibly being TRBD2 (7 bases). Looked up from germline, CDR1 is MNHEY and CDR2 is SVGAGI. V was clipped by 2 bases and J by 6 bases, with 17 bases between them. This CDR3 comprises 16 residues. The chain's CDR3 is CASSYEGGRGANEQFF. DNA for the CDR3: TGTGCCAGCAGTTACGAGGGGGGGCGAGGTGCCAATGAGCAGTTCTTC.

The J gene is TRBJ2-2, the V gene TRBV9; 9 nucleotides align to TRBD1. Trimming took 1 base from V and 7 from J; bases not matched to a gene: 8. The length of the CDR3 is 16 residues. Germline CDR1 is SGDLS and CDR2 is YYNGEE. Written as DNA, the CDR3 is TGTGCCAGCAGCGTACGGGTAGGGACAGGGATCGGGGAGCTGTTTTTT. As protein: CASSVRVGTGIGELFF.

This rearrangement joins TRBV27 to TRBJ2-2; D is possibly TRBD2 (5 bases). The V and J ends lost 2 bases and 4 bases respectively, with 20 bases between them. CDR1 MNHEY and CDR2 SMNVEV come from the germline V gene (reference sequence). The CDR3 has 18 residues. The chain's CDR3 is CASSLAPFTSVFTGELFF. CDR3 DNA sequence: TGTGCCAGCAGTTTAGCCCCTTTTACTAGTGTATTCACCGGGGAGCTGTTTTTT.

This chain links TRBV6-6 with TRBJ1-3, with 8 bases identical to TRBD1. Germline V gives CDR1 MNHNY, CDR2 SVGAGI (reference sequence). The CDR3 totals 14 residues. Trimming took 7 bases from V and 2 from J; bases not matched to a gene: 4. The CDR3 loop is CASTRTGTGNTIYF. The CDR3 DNA reads as TGTGCCAGCACCCGGACAGGGACTGGAAACACCATATATTTT.